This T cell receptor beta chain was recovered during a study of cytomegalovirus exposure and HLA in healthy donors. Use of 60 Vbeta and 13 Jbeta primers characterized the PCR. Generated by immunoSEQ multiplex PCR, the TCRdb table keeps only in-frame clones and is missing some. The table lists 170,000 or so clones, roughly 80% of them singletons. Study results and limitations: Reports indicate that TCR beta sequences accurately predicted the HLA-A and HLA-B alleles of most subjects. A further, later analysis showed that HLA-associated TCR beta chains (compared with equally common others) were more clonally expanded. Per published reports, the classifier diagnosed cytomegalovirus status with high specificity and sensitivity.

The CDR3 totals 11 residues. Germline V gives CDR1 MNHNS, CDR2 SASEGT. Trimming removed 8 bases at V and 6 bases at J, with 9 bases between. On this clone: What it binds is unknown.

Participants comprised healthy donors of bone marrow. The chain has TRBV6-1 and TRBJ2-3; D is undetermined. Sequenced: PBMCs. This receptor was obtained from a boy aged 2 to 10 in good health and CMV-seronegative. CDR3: CASGARDTQYF. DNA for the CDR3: TGTGCCAGCGGAGCGCGCGATACGCAGTATTTT.